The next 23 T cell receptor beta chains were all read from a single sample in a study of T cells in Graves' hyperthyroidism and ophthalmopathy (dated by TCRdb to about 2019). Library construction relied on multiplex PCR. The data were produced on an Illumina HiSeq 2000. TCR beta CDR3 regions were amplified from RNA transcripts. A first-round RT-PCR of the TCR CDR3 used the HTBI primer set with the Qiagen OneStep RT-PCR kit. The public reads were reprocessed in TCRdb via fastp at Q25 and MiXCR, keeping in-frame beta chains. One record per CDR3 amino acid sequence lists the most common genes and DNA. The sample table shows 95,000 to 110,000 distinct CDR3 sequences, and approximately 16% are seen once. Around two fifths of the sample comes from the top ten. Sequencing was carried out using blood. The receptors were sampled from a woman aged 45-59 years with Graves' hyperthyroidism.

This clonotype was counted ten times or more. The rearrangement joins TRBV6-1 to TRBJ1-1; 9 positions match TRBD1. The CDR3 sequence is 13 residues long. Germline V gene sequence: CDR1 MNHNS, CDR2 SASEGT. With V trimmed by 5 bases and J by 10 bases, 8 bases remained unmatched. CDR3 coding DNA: TGTGCCAGCAGTACCCGGGACAGGGCTACAGCTTTCTTT. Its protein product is CASSTRDRATAFF.

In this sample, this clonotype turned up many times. For the CDR3, the DNA is TGTGCCAGCAGTCCGACGACTAGCGGGAGTTCTAGCTCCTACAATGAGCAGTTCTTC. The encoded protein is CASSPTTSGSSSSYNEQFF. The chain employs TRBV27 and TRBJ2-1; TRBD2 matches 12 bases. CDR1 is MNHEY, CDR2 SMNVEV, per germline (reference sequence). V dropped 5 bases and J dropped 0; count of bases not matched to a gene: 11. The CDR3 consists of 19 residues.

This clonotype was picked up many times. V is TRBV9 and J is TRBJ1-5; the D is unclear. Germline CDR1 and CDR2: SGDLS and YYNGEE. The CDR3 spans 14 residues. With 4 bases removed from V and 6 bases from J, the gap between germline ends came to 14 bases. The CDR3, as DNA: TGTGCCAGCAGCCCGGGAGAAGCGGGTCAGCCCCAGCATTTT. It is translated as CASSPGEAGQPQHF.

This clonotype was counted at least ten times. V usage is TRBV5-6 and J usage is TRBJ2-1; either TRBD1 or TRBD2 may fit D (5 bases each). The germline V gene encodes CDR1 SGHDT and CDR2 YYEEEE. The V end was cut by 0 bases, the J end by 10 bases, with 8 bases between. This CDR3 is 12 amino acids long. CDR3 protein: CASSLDRREQFF. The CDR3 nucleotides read TGTGCCAGCAGCTTGGACAGGAGGGAGCAGTTCTTC.

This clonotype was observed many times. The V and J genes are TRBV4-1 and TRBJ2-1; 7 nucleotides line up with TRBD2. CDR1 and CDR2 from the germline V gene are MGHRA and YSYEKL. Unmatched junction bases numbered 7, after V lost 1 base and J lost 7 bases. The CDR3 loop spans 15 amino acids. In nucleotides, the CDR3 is TGCGCCAGCAGCCAAGGAGCGGGACCGGGAAATGAGCAGTTCTTC. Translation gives CASSQGAGPGNEQFF.

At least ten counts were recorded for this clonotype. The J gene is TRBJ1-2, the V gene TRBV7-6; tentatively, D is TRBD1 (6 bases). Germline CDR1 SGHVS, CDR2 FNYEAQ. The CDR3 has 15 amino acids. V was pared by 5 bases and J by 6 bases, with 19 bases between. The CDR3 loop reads CASSPDVGGVNGYTF. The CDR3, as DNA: TGTGCCAGCAGCCCTGACGTGGGGGGCGTGAATGGCTACACCTTC.

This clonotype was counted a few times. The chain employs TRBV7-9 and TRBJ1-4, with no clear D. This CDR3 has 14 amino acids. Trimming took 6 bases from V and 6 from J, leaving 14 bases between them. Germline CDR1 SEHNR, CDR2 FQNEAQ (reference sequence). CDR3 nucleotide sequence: TGTGCCAGCAGTGGACGAGGAGCCTATGAAAAACTGTTTTTT. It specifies CASSGRGAYEKLFF.

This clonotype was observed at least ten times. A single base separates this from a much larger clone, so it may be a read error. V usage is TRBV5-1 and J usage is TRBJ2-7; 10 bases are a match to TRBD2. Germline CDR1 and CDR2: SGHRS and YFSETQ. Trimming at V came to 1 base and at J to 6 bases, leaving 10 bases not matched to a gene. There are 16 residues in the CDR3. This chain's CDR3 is CASSLTQAGGPSEQYF. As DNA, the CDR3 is TGCGCCAGCAGCTTGACTCAAGCGGGAGGGCCCAGCGAGCAGTACTTC. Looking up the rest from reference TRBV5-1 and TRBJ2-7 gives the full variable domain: KAGVTQTPRYLIKTRGQQVTLSCSPISGHRSVSWYQQTPGQGLQFLFEYFSETQRNKGNFPGRFSGRQFSNSRSEMNVSTLELGDSALYLCASSLTQAGGPSEQYFGPGTRLTVT.

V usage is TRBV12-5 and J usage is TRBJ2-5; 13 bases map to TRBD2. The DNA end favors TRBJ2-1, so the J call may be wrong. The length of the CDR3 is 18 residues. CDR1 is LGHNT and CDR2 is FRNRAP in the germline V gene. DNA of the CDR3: TGTGCTAGTGGTTCTACTAGCGGGAGGGCCCTATACCAAGAGACCCAGTTCTTC. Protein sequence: CASGSTSGRALYQETQFF.

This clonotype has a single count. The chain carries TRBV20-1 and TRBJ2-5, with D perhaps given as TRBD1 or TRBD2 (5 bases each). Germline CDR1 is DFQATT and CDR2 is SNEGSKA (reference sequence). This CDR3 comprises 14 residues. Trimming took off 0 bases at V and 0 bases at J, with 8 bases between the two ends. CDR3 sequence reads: CSARDGGHQETQYF. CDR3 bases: TGCAGTGCTAGAGATGGGGGACACCAAGAGACCCAGTACTTC.

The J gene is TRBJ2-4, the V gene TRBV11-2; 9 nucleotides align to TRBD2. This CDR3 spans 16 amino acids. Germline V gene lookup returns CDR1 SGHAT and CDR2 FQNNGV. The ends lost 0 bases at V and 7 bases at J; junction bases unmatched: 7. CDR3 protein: CASSLDHSGRWNIQYF. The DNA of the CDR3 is TGTGCCAGCAGCTTAGATCATAGCGGGAGATGGAACATTCAGTACTTC.

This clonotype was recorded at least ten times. The CDR3 sequence: CSARENWGSEFF. For the CDR3, the DNA is TGCAGTGCTAGAGAGAATTGGGGAAGCGAGTTCTTC. This chain uses TRBV20-1 with TRBJ2-1; D gene ambiguous. CDR3 size: 12 residues. Germline V gives CDR1 DFQATT, CDR2 SNEGSKA (reference sequence). The germline V and J ends were trimmed by 0 bases and 14 bases, with 14 bases remaining between them.

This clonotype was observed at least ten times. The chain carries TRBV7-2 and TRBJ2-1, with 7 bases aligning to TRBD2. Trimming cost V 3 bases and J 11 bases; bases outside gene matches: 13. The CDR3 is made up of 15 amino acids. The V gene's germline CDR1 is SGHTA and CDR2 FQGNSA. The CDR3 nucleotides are TGTGCCAGCAGCTTTTCCGGGACTCCGCGGGGGAAGCAGTTCTTC. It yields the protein CASSFSGTPRGKQFF. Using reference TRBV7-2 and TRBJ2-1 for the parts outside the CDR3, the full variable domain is GAGVSQSPSNKVTEKGKDVELRCDPISGHTALYWYRQSLGQGLEFLIYFQGNSAPDKSGLPSDRFSAERTGGSVSTLTIQRTQQEDSAVYLCASSFSGTPRGKQFFGPGTRLTVL.

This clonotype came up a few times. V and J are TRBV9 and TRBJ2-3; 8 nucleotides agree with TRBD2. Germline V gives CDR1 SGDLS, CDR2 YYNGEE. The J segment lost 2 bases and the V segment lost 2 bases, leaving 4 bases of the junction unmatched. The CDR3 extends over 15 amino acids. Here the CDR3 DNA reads TGTGCCAGCAGCGTGCGAGCGGGGGTCACAGATACGCAGTATTTT. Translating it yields CASSVRAGVTDTQYF.

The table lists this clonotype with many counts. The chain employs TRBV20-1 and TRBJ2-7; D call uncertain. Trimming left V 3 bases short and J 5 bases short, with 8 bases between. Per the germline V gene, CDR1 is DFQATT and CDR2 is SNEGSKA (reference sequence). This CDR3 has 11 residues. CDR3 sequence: CSASPQHEQYF. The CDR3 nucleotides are TGCAGTGCTAGCCCACAGCACGAGCAGTACTTC.

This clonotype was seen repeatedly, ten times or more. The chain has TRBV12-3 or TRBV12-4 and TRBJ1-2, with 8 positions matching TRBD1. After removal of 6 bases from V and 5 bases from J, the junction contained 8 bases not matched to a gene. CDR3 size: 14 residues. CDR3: CASSPTGDSYGYTF. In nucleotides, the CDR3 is TGTGCCAGCAGCCCGACAGGGGATTCTTATGGCTACACCTTC.

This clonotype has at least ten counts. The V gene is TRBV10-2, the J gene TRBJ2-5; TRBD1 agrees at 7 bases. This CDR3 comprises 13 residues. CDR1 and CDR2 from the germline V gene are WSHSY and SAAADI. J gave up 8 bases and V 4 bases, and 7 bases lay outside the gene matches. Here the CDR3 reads CASSGGTERTQYF. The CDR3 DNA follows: TGCGCCAGCAGTGGGGGGACAGAGAGAACCCAGTACTTC.

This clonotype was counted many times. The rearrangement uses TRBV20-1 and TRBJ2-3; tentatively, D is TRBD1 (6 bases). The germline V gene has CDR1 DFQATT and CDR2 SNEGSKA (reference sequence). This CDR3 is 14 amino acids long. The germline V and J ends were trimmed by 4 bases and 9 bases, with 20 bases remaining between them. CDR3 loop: CSAKDRSRRDTQYF. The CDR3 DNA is TGCAGTGCTAAAGACAGGTCAAGGAGAGACACGCAGTATTTT.

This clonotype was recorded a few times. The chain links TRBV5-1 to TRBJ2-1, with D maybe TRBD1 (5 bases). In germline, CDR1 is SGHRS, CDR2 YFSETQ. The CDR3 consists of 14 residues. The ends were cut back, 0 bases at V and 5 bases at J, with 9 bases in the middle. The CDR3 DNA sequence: TGCGCCAGCAGCTTGGAGGGGCTAAACAATGAGCAGTTCTTC. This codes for CASSLEGLNNEQFF.

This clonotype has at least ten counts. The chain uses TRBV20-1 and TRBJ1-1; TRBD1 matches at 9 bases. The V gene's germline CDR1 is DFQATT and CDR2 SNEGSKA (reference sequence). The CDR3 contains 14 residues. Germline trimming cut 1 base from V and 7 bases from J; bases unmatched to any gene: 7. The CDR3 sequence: CSARVDRGGREAFF. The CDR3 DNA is TGCAGTGCTAGAGTGGACAGGGGAGGACGTGAAGCTTTCTTT.

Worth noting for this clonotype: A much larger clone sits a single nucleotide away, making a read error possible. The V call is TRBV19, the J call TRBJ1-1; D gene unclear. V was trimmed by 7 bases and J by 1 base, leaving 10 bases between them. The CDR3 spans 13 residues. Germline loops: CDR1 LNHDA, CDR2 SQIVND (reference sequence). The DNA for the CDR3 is TGTGCCAGTAATAGGCCTCCGAACACTGAAGCTTTCTTT. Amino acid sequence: CASNRPPNTEAFF.

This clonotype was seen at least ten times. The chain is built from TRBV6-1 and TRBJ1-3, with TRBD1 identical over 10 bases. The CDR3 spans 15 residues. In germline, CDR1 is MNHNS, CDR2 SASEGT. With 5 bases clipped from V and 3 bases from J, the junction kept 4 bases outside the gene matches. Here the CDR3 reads CASSLTGGGGNTIYF. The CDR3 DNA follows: TGTGCCAGCAGTCTGACAGGGGGCGGTGGAAACACCATATATTTT.

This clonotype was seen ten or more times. The CDR3 DNA is TGTGCCAGCAGCCAAACAGGGGGCTTCTCTAAGGAGCAGTACTTC. This codes for CASSQTGGFSKEQYF. The chain joins TRBV14 to TRBJ2-7; 9 positions match TRBD1. The CDR3 contains 15 residues. The V gene end was trimmed by 2 bases and the J gene end by 7 bases; junction bases not matched to a gene: 9. The germline V gene has CDR1 SGHDN and CDR2 FVKESK.